The 2 T cell receptor beta chains presented below share a single source sample, sequenced in a study of early T cells in non-severe SARS-CoV-2 infection. TCRdb independently ran MiXCR on the 5' RACE reads; one entry per CDR3 protein. In the table there are about 39,000 distinct CDR3 sequences, approximately 4% of which are singletons. The material sequenced was whole blood. The receptors stem from an adult who was a healthcare worker with PCR-confirmed SARS-CoV-2 infection or an uninfected control (not recorded which).

This clonotype was found many times. The chain carries TRBV3-1 and TRBJ2-1, with 10 bases identical to TRBD2. This CDR3 has 15 amino acids. Germline CDR1 and CDR2: LGHDT and YNNKEL (reference sequence). The J segment lost 6 bases and the V segment lost 4 bases, leaving 6 bases of the junction unmatched. CDR3 amino acids: CASSPGTSVGNEQFF. CDR3 DNA sequence: TGTGCCAGCAGCCCAGGGACTAGCGTGGGCAATGAGCAGTTCTTC.

This clonotype was detected many times. The chain links TRBV5-1 to TRBJ2-3; maybe TRBD2 (6 bases). Germline V gene sequence: CDR1 SGHRS, CDR2 YFSETQ. The CDR3 contains 14 residues. The germline V and J ends were trimmed by 3 bases and 0 bases, with 8 bases remaining between them. CDR3 amino acids: CASSWDSSTDTQYF. The CDR3 DNA is TGCGCCAGCAGCTGGGACTCGAGCACAGATACGCAGTATTTT.